The 5 T cell receptor beta chains below were found in one sample sequenced in a study of T cell responses to AZD1222 COVID-19 vaccine. Sequenced by immunoSEQ multiplex PCR; TCRdb stores in-frame clones only, minus some. In the table there are about 160,000 clones, around 92% of which are singletons. Sample: peripheral blood, taken 28 days after the second AZD1222 dose. The receptors were sampled from an adult who received the AZD1222 COVID-19 vaccine.

The V gene is TRBV19, the J gene TRBJ1-2, with TRBD1 matching 9 bases. The V segment lost 6 bases and the J segment 5 bases; nucleotides outside the gene matches: 7. CDR1 is LNHDA and CDR2 is SQIVND in the germline V gene (reference sequence). This CDR3 is built from 14 residues. CDR3 sequence: CASSPVGQGYGYTF. The CDR3 DNA reads as TGTGCCAGTAGCCCCGTCGGACAGGGGTATGGCTACACCTTC.

This clone was counted a single time. The V and J genes are TRBV9 and TRBJ1-2; 11 bases fit TRBD1. The CDR3 length is 14 residues. Germline V gene data show CDR1 as SGDLS and CDR2 as YYNGEE. V was clipped by 4 bases and J by 5 bases; unmatched bases: 4. The DNA of the CDR3 is TGTGCCAGCAGCCTCGGGACAGGGGGTTATGGCTACACCTTC. This translates into CASSLGTGGYGYTF.

In DNA, the CDR3 is TGTGCCAGCAGCTTAGCCGGACAGGGTAGGTACGAGCAGTACTTC. It yields the protein CASSLAGQGRYEQYF. The rearrangement links TRBV13 to TRBJ2-7; 8 bases are a match to TRBD1. Unmatched junction bases numbered 6, after V lost 1 base and J lost 4 bases. Germline values: CDR1 PRHDT, CDR2 FYEKMQ (reference sequence). The CDR3 covers 15 residues. The whole variable domain, filled in from reference TRBV13 and TRBJ2-7, reads AAGVIQSPRHLIKEKRETATLKCYPIPRHDTVYWYQQGPGQDPQFLISFYEKMQSDKGSIPDRFSAQQFSDYHSELNMSSLELGDSALYFCASSLAGQGRYEQYFGPGTRLTVT.

V and J are TRBV5-4 and TRBJ1-1; 7 bases match TRBD1. CDR1 and CDR2 (germline): SGHNT, YYREEE (reference sequence). The CDR3 is 14 residues long. V shed 4 bases and J 1 base; nucleotides not matched to a gene: 4. CDR3 bases: TGTGCCAGCAGCCGGGACAGAACGAACACTGAAGCTTTCTTT. It yields the protein CASSRDRTNTEAFF.

The genes are TRBV6-5 and TRBJ1-3; D unclear. The V gene's germline CDR1 is MNHEY and CDR2 SVGAGI. The CDR3 length is 15 residues. V gave up 0 bases and J gave up 3 bases, with 9 bases separating them. DNA for the CDR3: TGTGCCAGCAGTTACTCGGGGAAAGGTGGAAACACCATATATTTT. Residues: CASSYSGKGGNTIYF.